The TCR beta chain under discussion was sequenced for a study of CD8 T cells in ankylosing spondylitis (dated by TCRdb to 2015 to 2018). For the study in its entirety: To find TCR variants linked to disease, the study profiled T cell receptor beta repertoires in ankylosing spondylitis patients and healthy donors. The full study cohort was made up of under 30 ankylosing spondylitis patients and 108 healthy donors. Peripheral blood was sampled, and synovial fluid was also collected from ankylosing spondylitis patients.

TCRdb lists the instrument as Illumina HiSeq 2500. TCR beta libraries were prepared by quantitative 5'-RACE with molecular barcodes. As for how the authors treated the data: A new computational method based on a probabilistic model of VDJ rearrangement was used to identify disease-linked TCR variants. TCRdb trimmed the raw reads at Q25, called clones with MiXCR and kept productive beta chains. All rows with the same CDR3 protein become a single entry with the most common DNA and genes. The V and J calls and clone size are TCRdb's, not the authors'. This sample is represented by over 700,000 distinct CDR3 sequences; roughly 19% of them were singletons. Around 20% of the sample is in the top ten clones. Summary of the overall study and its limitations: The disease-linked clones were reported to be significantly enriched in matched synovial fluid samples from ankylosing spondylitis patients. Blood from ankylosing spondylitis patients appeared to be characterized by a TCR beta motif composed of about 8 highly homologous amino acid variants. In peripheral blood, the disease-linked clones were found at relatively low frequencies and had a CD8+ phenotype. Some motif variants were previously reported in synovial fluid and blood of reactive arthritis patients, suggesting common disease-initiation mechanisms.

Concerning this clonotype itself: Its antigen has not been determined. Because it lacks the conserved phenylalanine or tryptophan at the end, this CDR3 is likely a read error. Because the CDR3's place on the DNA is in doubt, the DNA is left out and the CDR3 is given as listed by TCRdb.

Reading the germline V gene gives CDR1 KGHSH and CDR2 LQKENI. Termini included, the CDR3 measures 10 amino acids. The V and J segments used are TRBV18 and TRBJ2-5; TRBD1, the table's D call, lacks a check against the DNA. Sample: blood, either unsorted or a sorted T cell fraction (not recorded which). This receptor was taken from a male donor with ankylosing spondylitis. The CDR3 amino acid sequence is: CASSPGRPLA.